This entry lists 22 T cell receptor beta chains sequenced from one sample in a study of identical twins. TCRdb analysed the 5' RACE reads with MiXCR anew, one entry per CDR3 protein. The sample contains 1,800,000 or so distinct CDR3 sequences, about 31% of which appear only once. Material for sequencing was cord blood. The receptors come from a newborn girl in good health.

This clonotype was detected only a few times. This chain uses TRBV20-1 with TRBJ1-1; TRBD1 matches 7 bases. Looked up from germline, CDR1 is DFQATT and CDR2 is SNEGSKA (reference sequence). CDR3 length: 12 residues. The CDR3 coding sequence is TGCAGCCAGAACAGGGGTGGCCCTGAAGCTTTCTTT. This encodes CSQNRGGPEAFF.

CDR3 nucleotides: TGTGCCAGCAGCTCTAGACTAGCGGGGGGCCGGACGTTATACAATGAGCAGTTCTTC. This codes for CASSSRLAGGRTLYNEQFF. V gene TRBV7-2 combines with J gene TRBJ2-1, with 13 bases that match TRBD2. Germline V gene data show CDR1 as SGHTA and CDR2 as FQGNSA. The CDR3 loop spans 19 amino acids. The V segment lost 4 bases and the J segment 4 bases; nucleotides outside the gene matches: 13.

CDR3 amino acids: CAISDPGYRYGYTF. The CDR3 DNA reads as TGTGCCATCAGTGATCCAGGGTATCGCTATGGCTACACCTTC. The chain links TRBV10-3 to TRBJ1-2, with a possible D match to TRBD1 (5 bases). Germline V gene sequence: CDR1 ENHRY, CDR2 SYGVKD. The CDR3 runs 14 residues. The germline V and J ends were trimmed by 3 bases and 4 bases, with 12 bases remaining between them.

This chain connects TRBV12-5 to TRBJ2-1, with unresolved D. Trimming removed 1 base from V and 4 bases from J, with 8 bases in between. In germline, CDR1 is LGHNT, CDR2 FRNRAP. This CDR3 has 14 residues. The CDR3 nucleotides are TGTGCTAGTGGTTTGGGGCAGCTGTACAATGAGCAGTTCTTC. It encodes CASGLGQLYNEQFF.

The chain employs TRBV25-1 and TRBJ2-5, with D possibly TRBD1 on 5 matching bases. This CDR3 region has 13 residues. Germline V gene sequence: CDR1 MGHDK, CDR2 SYGVNS. V lost 3 bases, J lost 3 bases, and 8 bases lay in between. The CDR3 bases are TGTGCCAGCAGTGACAGGGAAAAAGAGACCCAGTACTTC. The encoded protein is CASSDREKETQYF.

Concerning this clonotype itself: A much larger clone lies a single base off, so this may be a read error. The CDR3 spells CAISELGGLNERFF. The CDR3, as DNA: TGTGCCATCAGTGAACTGGGGGGCCTCAATGAGCGGTTCTTC. The V and J genes are TRBV10-3 and TRBJ2-1; D possibly uses TRBD1 or TRBD2 (6 bases each). Per the germline V gene, CDR1 is ENHRY and CDR2 is SYGVKD. The CDR3 is 14 residues long.

The chain joins TRBV6-1 to TRBJ2-2, with 7 bases matching TRBD1. The germline V gene encodes CDR1 MNHNS and CDR2 SASEGT. The CDR3 is 15 residues long. The CDR3 DNA reads TGTGCGACAAACGGTCAGGGGGCGAACACCGGGGAGCTGTTTTTT. Translating gives CATNGQGANTGELFF.

This clonotype appeared a few times. The chain combines TRBV12-3 or TRBV12-4 with TRBJ1-2; weak D call: TRBD1 (6 bases). This CDR3 has 16 amino acids. The V gene lost 6 bases and the J gene lost 3 bases, with 20 bases spanning the gap. CDR3 sequence (DNA): TGTGCCAGCAGCTACGGGGGCGCTGGGGGGGACTATGGCTACACCTTC. It translates to CASSYGGAGGDYGYTF.

This clonotype was detected a few times. This chain joins TRBV29-1 and TRBJ2-2, with 7 bases identical to TRBD2. With 3 bases clipped from V and 1 base from J, the junction kept 5 bases outside the gene matches. Germline values: CDR1 SQVTM, CDR2 ANQGSEA. This CDR3 is built from 15 residues. The CDR3 spells CSVELSSGNTGELFF. CDR3 nucleotide sequence: TGCAGCGTTGAGCTGTCTAGCGGGAACACCGGGGAGCTGTTTTTT.

The chain has TRBV3-1 and TRBJ2-5, with D perhaps matching TRBD2 (6 bases). In germline, CDR1 is LGHDT, CDR2 YNNKEL (reference sequence). V dropped 4 bases and J dropped 2 bases, with 17 bases sitting between them. This CDR3 comprises 16 residues. CDR3 bases: TGTGCCAGCAGCCCAAGACTAGGCCCGCTACAAGAGACCCAGTACTTC. Its protein is CASSPRLGPLQETQYF.

The chain combines TRBV11-2 with TRBJ2-4; 10 nucleotides line up with TRBD2. Germline loops: CDR1 SGHAT, CDR2 FQNNGV. With 2 bases clipped from V and 0 bases from J, the junction kept 7 bases outside the gene matches. This CDR3 region has 18 residues. The CDR3 here is CASSLFPSGGVAKNIQYF. Written as DNA, the CDR3 is TGTGCCAGCAGCTTATTTCCTAGCGGGGGTGTAGCCAAAAACATTCAGTACTTC.

The sample holds a few counts of this clonotype. The chain combines TRBV20-1 with TRBJ2-7, with 8 bases identical to TRBD2. The CDR3 has 14 residues. V shed 8 bases and J 0 bases; nucleotides not matched to a gene: 9. Germline V lookup: CDR1 DFQATT, CDR2 SNEGSKA (reference sequence). CDR3 DNA sequence: TGCAGTCCGAAATCGAGCGGGAGCTCCTACGAGCAGTACTTC. Its protein product is CSPKSSGSSYEQYF.

Points on this clonotype: This may be a read error, as it is one base from a much larger clone. The chain recombines TRBV3-1 with TRBJ2-6; D unclear. This CDR3 is built from 15 residues. The germline gives CDR1 LGHDT, CDR2 YNNKEL (reference sequence). The CDR3 protein is CASSQGVSGTNVLTF. The CDR3 nucleotides are TGTGCCAGCAGCCAAGGGGTCTCTGGGACCAACGTCCTGACTTTC.

In this sample, this clonotype turned up a few times. This sequence joins TRBV7-2 and TRBJ2-3; possible D gene TRBD2, 5 bases. The CDR3 is 16 residues long. Trimming removed 3 bases at V and 1 base at J, with 14 bases between. The germline CDR1 and CDR2 sequences are SGHTA and FQGNSA. CDR3 protein: CASSFVAKSRTDTQYF. The CDR3 nucleotides read TGTGCCAGCAGCTTCGTAGCGAAGAGTCGCACAGATACGCAGTATTTT.

This chain connects TRBV2 to TRBJ2-3; TRBD1 matches at 10 bases. The CDR3 covers 13 residues. Trimming removed 8 bases from V and 5 bases from J; junction bases left unmatched: 4. The germline CDR1 and CDR2 sequences are SNHLY and FYNNEI. CDR3 region: CASWGQGKDTQYF. The CDR3 coding sequence is TGTGCCAGCTGGGGACAGGGGAAAGATACGCAGTATTTT.

The chain links TRBV20-1 to TRBJ2-1; 7 nucleotides align to TRBD2. The CDR3 is 15 amino acids. From germline, CDR1 is DFQATT and CDR2 SNEGSKA (reference sequence). With 5 bases clipped from V and 0 bases from J, the junction kept 7 bases outside the gene matches. CDR3 protein: CSAASGPSSYNEQFF. As DNA, the CDR3 is TGCAGTGCTGCTAGCGGACCCAGCTCCTACAATGAGCAGTTCTTC.

Comments on this clonotype: A much larger clonotype is one base distant, so this may be a read error. The genes are TRBV7-9 and TRBJ2-1; no reliable D call. Germline-derived CDR1 and CDR2 are SEHNR and FQNEAQ (reference sequence). The CDR3 extends over 14 amino acids. Trimming removed 5 bases at V and 7 bases at J, with 15 bases between. For the CDR3, the DNA is TGTGCCAGCAGCCCCCCGACTGGTCAAAATGAGCAGTTCTTC. Translating gives CASSPPTGQNEQFF.

The chain uses TRBV5-1 and TRBJ1-2; the D gene is possibly TRBD1 (5 bases). Deletions cut 0 bases from V and 4 bases from J, with 13 bases between. The germline V gene has CDR1 SGHRS and CDR2 YFSETQ. The CDR3 runs 15 residues. Here the CDR3 reads CASSLVVGDPYGYTF. In nucleotides, the CDR3 is TGCGCCAGCAGCTTGGTAGTAGGGGACCCCTATGGCTACACCTTC.

The J gene is TRBJ2-7, the V gene TRBV28; possible D gene TRBD1, 6 bases. Trimming cost V 4 bases and J 1 base, with 17 bases left between them. The CDR3 spans 16 residues. From germline, CDR1 is MDHEN and CDR2 SYDVKM. CDR3 amino acids: CASSSHEWTDSYEQYF. Here the CDR3 DNA reads TGTGCCAGCAGTTCCCACGAATGGACAGATTCCTACGAGCAGTACTTC.

This clonotype was observed a handful of times. The gene calls are TRBV7-9 and TRBJ1-4; D is possibly TRBD1 (6 bases). With 3 bases removed from V and 7 bases from J, the gap between germline ends came to 15 bases. This CDR3 spans 15 amino acids. Germline V lookup: CDR1 SEHNR, CDR2 FQNEAQ (reference sequence). CDR3: CASSLSQGRGEKLFF. CDR3 nucleotides: TGTGCCAGCAGCTTGTCACAGGGTCGGGGTGAAAAACTGTTTTTT.

V and J are TRBV21-1 and TRBJ2-3; the D call in the table, TRBD1, was not verified against the DNA. TRBV21-1 is flagged as a pseudogene. There are 17 residues in the CDR3. CDR3 sequence: CASSKSGDRGRADTQYF. As DNA, the CDR3 is TGTGCCAGCAGCAAATCGGGGGACAGGGGGCGGGCAGATACGCAGTATTTT.

Points on this clonotype: One base away lies a much larger clone, so this may be a sequencing read error. CDR3 nucleotides: TGTGCCATCAGTGAAAGAGCTGAGACCCAGTTCTTC. As protein: CAISERAETQFF. The chain uses TRBV10-3 and TRBJ2-1; no clear D. Germline V gene sequence: CDR1 ENHRY, CDR2 SYGVKD. V was trimmed by 3 bases and J by 13 bases, leaving 13 bases between them. The CDR3 has 12 residues.